This paragraph covers one T cell receptor (beta chain) sequence. In its sample, this clonotype was seen many times. Its antigen is currently not known. It has no much larger one-base neighbor in the sample; base qualities were not kept. Ophthalmopathy patients had moderately to severely active disease, Clinical Activity Score of at least 3, NOSPECS grade of at least 4, and duration under 3 months. Any patient with an uncontrolled infection, another autoimmune disease, pregnancy or lactation was excluded. Diagnoses were established on the basis of clinical symptoms, serum thyroxine and TRAb, thyroid ultrasound, and orbital computed tomography. PBMCs were separated from roughly 10 ml of fresh peripheral blood using Ficoll-Paque density gradient centrifugation. Total RNA was extracted using Trizol reagent, and RNA quality was assessed on an Agilent 2100 Bioanalyzer. The CDR3, from cysteine to phenylalanine, totals 16 residues. CDR3 DNA only is kept here, 48 bases in frame from base 1. Germline trimming amounts to 3 bases on V and 2 bases on J, with 7 as the count of junction bases outside the gene matches. Sequences SGHRS (CDR1) and YFSETQ (CDR2) are obtained from the germline V gene.

These data belong to a study of T cells in Graves' hyperthyroidism and ophthalmopathy (dated by TCRdb to 2018 to 2020). About the full investigation: Peripheral blood was sampled at the time of initial diagnosis, prior to any treatment. An independent validation cohort of about 20 hyperthyroidism patients and approximately 17 patients who later progressed to ophthalmopathy tested prospective prediction of ophthalmopathy. The study also compared thyroid tissue and blood T-cell repertoires from about 6 Graves' hyperthyroidism patients. After sampling, hyperthyroidism patients received methimazole starting at 30 mg daily, and ophthalmopathy patients received high-dose intravenous methylprednisolone. The approximately 95 discovery patients were divided at random into training and test sets in a 7:3 ratio. The paper describes TCR Vbeta CDR3 sequencing of about 140 peripheral blood samples, made up of roughly 40 ophthalmopathy patients, 70 to 80 hyperthyroidism patients and roughly 17 progressor patients. To identify TCR V-J signatures that set the groups apart, the researchers used a discovery cohort of more than 95 patients, made up of 40 to 45 with Graves' ophthalmopathy and about 60 with stable Graves' hyperthyroidism.

Broad study findings and their caveats: Ophthalmopathy was separated from stable hyperthyroidism by a 13 V-J signature model, with around 90% sensitivity and about 84% specificity obtained in cross-validation and 80%/75% obtained in testing. Blood samples also contained most of the expanded thyroid clonotypes (frequency above 0.001), which suggests that blood repertoires may reflect thyroid immune responses. No statistical method was used to set the sample size in advance, and investigators knew the group allocation. In validation, progression to ophthalmopathy was predicted by the model with approximately 67% sensitivity and roughly 72% specificity, a median of about 6.8 months before onset.

The TCR beta CDR3 regions were amplified from RNA transcripts. The TCR CDR3 was subjected to a first round of RT-PCR using the HTBI primer set and the Qiagen OneStep RT-PCR kit. Libraries were constructed in a second round of multiplex PCR, after which size selection and purification were performed. Libraries were sequenced paired-end with 100 bp reads on an Illumina HiSeq2000. The authors processed their data as follows. SOAPnuke was used to process the raw data, removing reads that contained adapters or uncalled bases, had a mean Phred below 15, or lacked an exact match to the constant primer or identifier. High-quality paired reads were merged with COPE v1.2.5, and unique nucleotide sequences were defined as clonotypes. MiTCR v1.1 was used to align clonotypes to the IMGT TRBV, TRBD and TRBJ reference segments. Only V-J combinations with frequency above 0.0001, covering about 99% of repertoires, were analysed. The TCS score was defined as the ratio of F50 (clonal expansion) to E x V (chaos), calculated using BLOSUM62-based TCRdist between CDR3 peptides within each V-J. Welch's t-statistics and random forest reduced roughly 500 V-J features to roughly 13, which were used in a naive Bayes classifier (R e1071). Using fastp at Q25 and MiXCR, TCRdb reprocessed the public reads and kept productive beta chains. All rows with the same CDR3 protein become a single entry with the most common DNA and genes. TCRdb's processing, not the authors', yielded these V and J calls. The sample table contains over 350,000 distinct CDR3 sequences; only one count was recorded for roughly 18% of them. Jointly, the top ten make up over 35% of the sample.

The TCR sequence derives from a man in his late teens or twenties with Graves' ophthalmopathy. The sequenced sample was blood. The rearranged segments are TRBV5-1 and TRBJ2-2; TRBD1 fits 7 bases in the junction. The CDR3 protein is CASSYRDSLNTGELFF. The nucleotide sequence is given as TGCGCCAGCAGCTACCGGGACAGCCTAAACACCGGGGAGCTGTTTTTT.